This section outlines one TCR beta chain sequence together with its context. Its target is not known. Sequencing was performed with immunoSEQ multiplex PCR; in TCRdb, only in-frame clones are kept and a portion is missing. The sample yields some 20,000 clones, less than 90% seen once. The germline gives CDR1 SQVTM, CDR2 ANQGSEA. This CDR3 comprises 15 residues. J gave up 6 bases and V 1 base, and 6 bases lay outside the gene matches. The data are from a study of EBV T-cell therapy then PD-1 blockade in nasopharyngeal carcinoma. Treatment reported: AdE1-LMPpoly-expanded autologous EBV-specific T-cell therapy followed by anti-PD-1 nivolumab.

This sample comprised CD8+ T cells from blood, obtained at roughly day 35 from a patient whose treatment included autologous EBV-specific T cells and nivolumab. The sequence was obtained from a man between 40 and 49 years old with nasopharyngeal carcinoma. The V gene is TRBV29-1, the J gene TRBJ2-2; 9 nucleotides agree with TRBD1. The CDR3 protein is CSVEAETGGAGELFF. CDR3 DNA: TGCAGCGTTGAAGCGGAGACAGGGGGGGCCGGGGAGCTGTTTTTT.